The sequence of this T cell receptor beta chain was determined in a study of CD8+ T cells in alopecia areata. Study as a whole: Spontaneously alopecic C3H/HeJ graft donors, roughly 6-12 months old, gave skin to roughly 7-10-week-old female C3H/HeJ mice.

After isolation, RNA underwent reverse transcription to generate cDNA as the sequencing template. TCRdb keeps only in-frame clones here, not all; method: immunoSEQ multiplex PCR. In total the sample includes 200,000 to 300,000 clones, none of them seen once. The sample holds a few counts of this clone. Its antigen is as yet unknown. Gene names follow the mouse nomenclature. The read is 4 residues too short to cover the CDR3 end, so that end is filled in from the germline J gene. The identical CDR3 is also encoded by other nucleotide sequences in the sample. Cutaneous lymph nodes were pooled and cells sorted by CD4, CD8alpha, NKG2D, NKG2ACE and more. Study results and caveats: Clonality exceeded that of normal scalp in lesional scalp, most notably in alopecia totalis/universalis. Relative to mice, TCR sharing across patients was less clear, a difference possibly HLA-related.

The CDR3 has 13 residues. The V end lost 1 base, the J end lost 3 bases, and 6 bases lay between the germline ends. The germline CDR1 and CDR2 sequences are NSHNY and SYGAGN. The genes are TRBV13-1 and TRBJ2-3; D possibly corresponds to TRBD2 (5 bases). The sequence came from a C3H/HeJ mouse with alopecia areata. Mice of this strain are of MHC haplotype H2-k. Sequenced material: CD4+ T cells sorted from a lymph node. Here the CDR3 reads CASSDPGAETLYF. Partial CDR3 DNA: TGTGCCAGCAGTGATCCTGGGGCAGAA.